What follows are 8 T cell receptor beta chains derived from one specimen sequenced in a study of blood T cell repertoires in COVID-19. Assay used: immunoSEQ multiplex PCR; TCRdb lists only in-frame clones, some missing. The table includes roughly 360,000 clones, over 75% detected once. Input material: PBMCs or T cells enriched from blood (not recorded which). The receptors derive from a young man who had recovered from COVID-19.

Of note for this clone: Since no conserved phenylalanine or tryptophan closes the CDR3, a read error is the likely cause. The DNA is omitted, as the CDR3 cannot be located on it reliably, and the CDR3 follows TCRdb's listing. This rearrangement joins TRBV28 to TRBJ1-2; the table's D call, TRBD1, was not checked against the DNA. Germline V gene lookup returns CDR1 MDHEN and CDR2 SYDVKM. A total of 14 residues make up the CDR3, ends included. The CDR3: CASTPPPGTGIPAI.

The chain links TRBV3-1 (or the pseudogene TRBV3-2) to TRBJ1-4, with D unresolved. V was trimmed by 4 bases and J by 8 bases, leaving 14 bases between them. Germline V CDR1 and CDR2: LGHDT, YNNKEL (reference sequence). The CDR3 length is 14 residues. In DNA form, the CDR3 reads TGTGCCAGCAGCCCAAGCTCGGCCGGGGAAAAACTGTTTTTT. This translates into CASSPSSAGEKLFF.

V usage is TRBV15 and J usage is TRBJ2-7; 7 bases match TRBD1. After removal of 3 bases from V and 4 bases from J, the junction contained 6 bases not matched to a gene. In germline, CDR1 is LNHNV, CDR2 YYDKDF (reference sequence). CDR3 length equals 14 residues. This chain's CDR3 is CATSRPTGSYEQYF. For the CDR3, the DNA is TGTGCCACCAGCAGGCCGACAGGGAGTTACGAGCAGTACTTC.

This chain connects TRBV4-1 to TRBJ1-1; D remains unclear. Trimming shortened V by 5 bases and J by 1 base, and 14 bases separated the two germline ends. Germline V gene sequence: CDR1 MGHRA, CDR2 YSYEKL. The length of the CDR3 is 15 residues. CDR3 DNA: TGCGCCAGCAGCTTAAACCTGGCCCCGAACACTGAAGCTTTCTTT. It encodes CASSLNLAPNTEAFF.

The chain is built from TRBV5-4 and TRBJ2-3; D is possibly TRBD1 (8 bases). The CDR3 totals 17 residues. Germline V gene data show CDR1 as SGHNT and CDR2 as YYREEE (reference sequence). V lost 4 bases and J 4 bases, leaving 22 bases between the germline ends. The CDR3: CASSGGSWQGAADTQYF. Here the CDR3 DNA reads TGTGCCAGCAGCGGCGGGAGTTGGCAGGGGGCGGCAGATACGCAGTATTTT. Full variable domain (outside the CDR3, taken from reference TRBV5-4 and TRBJ2-3): ETGVTQSPTHLIKTRGQQVTLRCSSQSGHNTVSWYQQALGQGPQFIFQYYREEENGRGNFPPRFSGLQFPNYSSELNVNALELDDSALYLCASSGGSWQGAADTQYFGPGTRLTVL.

The V gene is TRBV7-9, the J gene TRBJ1-2; perhaps TRBD1 as D (5 bases). This CDR3 contains 14 residues. Between the trimmed V and J ends, which lost 3 bases and 2 bases, there was a span of 10 bases. Per the germline V gene, CDR1 is SEHNR and CDR2 is FQNEAQ (reference sequence). CDR3 DNA sequence: TGTGCCAGCAGCTTGAAGACAGAGAACTATGGCTACACCTTC. It specifies CASSLKTENYGYTF.

The chain couples TRBV14 to TRBJ2-7, with a tentative D call TRBD1 (5 bases). The CDR3 length is 16 residues. Germline values: CDR1 SGHDN, CDR2 FVKESK. Trimming took off 4 bases at V and 1 base at J, with 17 bases between the two ends. CDR3 loop: CASSLGSRTFSYEQYF. As DNA, the CDR3 is TGTGCCAGCAGCCTGGGTTCGAGGACATTTTCCTACGAGCAGTACTTC.

The rearrangement links TRBV2 to TRBJ1-5; TRBD1 matches at 10 bases. This CDR3 contains 15 residues. Germline trimming cut 8 bases from V and 7 bases from J; bases unmatched to any gene: 11. Germline V gene lookup returns CDR1 SNHLY and CDR2 FYNNEI. DNA for the CDR3: TGTGCCAGCGCACCGGGACAGGGGATCAGACAGCCCCAGCATTTT. Translating gives CASAPGQGIRQPQHF.